These 11 T cell receptor beta chains came from one sample sequenced in a study of blood T cell repertoires in COVID-19. The table came from immunoSEQ multiplex PCR; TCRdb's copy has only in-frame clones and leaves some out. The sample contains about 170,000 clones, approximately 91% of which appear only once. What was sequenced was peripheral blood. These receptors all come from a man aged 18 to 35 with COVID-19, enrolled during active disease.

This clone showed up just once. The genes are TRBV19 and TRBJ2-7; perhaps TRBD1 as D (5 bases). The germline CDR1 and CDR2 sequences are LNHDA and SQIVND (reference sequence). The CDR3 has 17 residues. Trimming removed 3 bases at V and 2 bases at J, with 20 bases between. The CDR3 is CASSIGRSGMVTYEQYF. DNA for the CDR3: TGTGCCAGTAGTATTGGCAGGTCAGGGATGGTAACCTACGAGCAGTACTTC.

The chain recombines TRBV7-6 with TRBJ2-2, with D possibly matching TRBD2 (5 bases). Germline V gene data show CDR1 as SGHVS and CDR2 as FNYEAQ. This CDR3 is 16 amino acids long. The V end was cut by 4 bases, the J end by 0 bases, with 12 bases between. The DNA for the CDR3 is TGTGCCAGCAGCTCTCGGCGGGCAGCGAACACCGGGGAGCTGTTTTTT. Encoded protein: CASSSRRAANTGELFF.

The V gene is TRBV6-2 or TRBV6-3, the J gene TRBJ2-3, with D unclear. V dropped 8 bases and J dropped 4 bases, with 16 bases sitting between them. Germline values: CDR1 MNHEY, CDR2 SVGEGT. The CDR3 totals 14 residues. CDR3: CASRHDAGPDTQYF. Here the CDR3 DNA reads TGTGCCAGCCGCCACGATGCAGGTCCAGATACGCAGTATTTT.

This sequence joins TRBV9 and TRBJ2-7; 10 bases agree with TRBD2. Germline-derived CDR1 and CDR2 are SGDLS and YYNGEE. V was pared by 2 bases and J by 0 bases, with 2 bases of the junction left unmatched. The CDR3 is 15 residues long. The CDR3 nucleotides are TGTGCCAGCAGCGTTAGCGGGGGGAGCTCCTACGAGCAGTACTTC. It codes for CASSVSGGSSYEQYF.

The chain couples TRBV9 to TRBJ1-2; D is undetermined. Trimming shortened V by 3 bases and J by 8 bases, and 17 bases separated the two germline ends. Germline V gives CDR1 SGDLS, CDR2 YYNGEE. The length of the CDR3 is 14 residues. CDR3 protein: CASSAAGWREGYTF. The CDR3 nucleotides read TGTGCCAGCAGCGCCGCGGGGTGGAGGGAAGGCTACACCTTC.

This clone was observed once. The rearrangement links TRBV5-4 to TRBJ1-1; D gene uncertain. Germline V gene lookup returns CDR1 SGHNT and CDR2 YYREEE (reference sequence). The V gene lost 1 base and the J gene lost 0 bases, with 19 bases spanning the gap. The CDR3 is 18 amino acids. The CDR3 is CASSLLDPTASMNTEAFF. The CDR3 region has the DNA TGTGCCAGCAGCTTGTTGGACCCGACCGCTAGCATGAACACTGAAGCTTTCTTT.

J is TRBJ2-7 and V is TRBV5-4; 9 positions match TRBD1. The CDR3 contains 13 residues. Germline V lookup: CDR1 SGHNT, CDR2 YYREEE (reference sequence). The V and J ends lost 10 bases and 3 bases, in that order; junction bases with no gene match: 8. The CDR3 DNA is TGTGCCGGAAACGACAGGGGGGACTACGAGCAGTACTTC. Amino acids: CAGNDRGDYEQYF.

V usage is TRBV27 and J usage is TRBJ1-1; perhaps TRBD1 as D (6 bases). Germline CDR1 is MNHEY and CDR2 is SMNVEV (reference sequence). There are 16 residues in the CDR3. V lost 2 bases and J lost 4, with 17 bases in between. CDR3 bases: TGTGCCAGCAGTTTAGGATCGTACAGGGCGGGCACTGAAGCTTTCTTT. Residues: CASSLGSYRAGTEAFF.

The rearrangement uses TRBV7-2 and TRBJ2-7, with TRBD1 identical over 7 bases. Germline-derived CDR1 and CDR2 are SGHTA and FQGNSA. Unmatched junction bases numbered 2, after V lost 3 bases and J lost 3 bases. There are 13 residues in the CDR3. This CDR3 is CASSFRQGYEQYF. CDR3 DNA sequence: TGTGCCAGCAGCTTCCGACAGGGCTACGAGCAGTACTTC.

The chain employs TRBV9 and TRBJ2-2, with D perhaps TRBD2 (6 bases). Germline values: CDR1 SGDLS, CDR2 YYNGEE. With 3 bases removed from V and 0 bases from J, the gap between germline ends came to 9 bases. The CDR3 extends over 15 amino acids. DNA for the CDR3: TGTGCCAGCAGCGCCGGGGGTGCGAACACCGGGGAGCTGTTTTTT. This gives the protein CASSAGGANTGELFF. The full variable domain, its missing parts supplied by reference TRBV9 and TRBJ2-2, is DSGVTQTPKHLITATGQRVTLRCSPRSGDLSVYWYQQSLDQGLQFLIQYYNGEERAKGNILERFSAQQFPDLHSELNLSSLELGDSALYFCASSAGGANTGELFFGEGSRLTVL.

J is TRBJ2-2 and V is TRBV24-1; 10 positions agree with TRBD1. V lost 4 bases to trimming and J lost 4 bases; unmatched junction nucleotides: 5. The length of the CDR3 is 16 residues. Looked up from germline, CDR1 is KGHDR and CDR2 is SFDVKD. CDR3 bases: TGTGCCACCAGTGACACAGGACAGGGGGGCACCGGGGAGCTGTTTTTT. This encodes CATSDTGQGGTGELFF.